A selection of T cell receptor beta chains follows, all from one sample in a study of T cells in Graves' hyperthyroidism and ophthalmopathy. TCRdb reprocessed the multiplex PCR reads via MiXCR and lists one record per CDR3 protein. The sample includes a few hundred thousand distinct CDR3 sequences, about 15% seen only once; the top ten take around 7.3%. Specimen: blood. These TCRs come from a woman aged 25 to 39 with Graves' hyperthyroidism. CDR3s include the opening cysteine and the closing phenylalanine or tryptophan. A D gene is named only where the DNA matches it firmly. Size is omitted from some rows. Given values are once, few, many or a class for expanded clones.

v_call,clone_size,j_call,d_call,cdr3_aa,cdr3_nt
TRBV7-8,.,TRBJ1-1,.,CASSHTPGMNTEAFF,TGTGCCAGCAGCCATACCCCGGGGATGAACACTGAAGCTTTCTTT
TRBV18,many,TRBJ2-7,.,CASSVGESYEQYF,TGTGCCAGCTCAGTAGGGGAGTCCTACGAGCAGTACTTC
TRBV30,many,TRBJ1-2,.,CAWSVLPALGANYGYTF,TGTGCCTGGAGTGTACTGCCAGCGCTGGGGGCTAACTATGGCTACACCTTC
TRBV11-3,many,TRBJ2-2,.,CASSTVRGGELFF,TGTGCCAGCAGTACTGTGCGCGGCGGGGAGCTGTTTTTT
TRBV9,many,TRBJ2-1,TRBD2,CASSSRTRSYEQFF,TGTGCCAGCAGCTCGAGGACTAGGTCCTATGAGCAGTTCTTC
TRBV11-3,few,TRBJ2-7,.,CATKGLSSYEQYF,TGTGCCACTAAGGGACTTAGCTCCTACGAGCAGTACTTC
TRBV12-3/TRBV12-4,few,TRBJ2-4,TRBD2,CASSLVSGNLAAKSIQYF,TGTGCCAGCAGTTTGGTTAGCGGGAATCTCGCGGCCAAAAGCATTCAGTACTTC
TRBV27,few,TRBJ1-2,TRBD1,CASKQPGDSKYGYTF,TGTGCCAGCAAACAACCCGGGGACAGTAAATATGGCTACACCTTC
TRBV29-1,many,TRBJ2-3,TRBD1,CSVEARQGFTDTQYF,TGCAGCGTTGAAGCTCGACAGGGTTTCACAGATACGCAGTATTTT
TRBV11-2,many,TRBJ2-7,.,CASSLGSQGPYEQYF,TGTGCCAGCAGCTTAGGGTCCCAGGGTCCCTACGAGCAGTACTTC
TRBV7-9,many,TRBJ2-3,TRBD2,CASSSSGSPSTDTQYF,TGTGCCAGCAGCTCTAGCGGGAGCCCCAGCACAGATACGCAGTATTTT
TRBV27,many,TRBJ2-3,.,CASSRTDLTDTQYF,TGTGCCAGCAGTCGGACGGATCTCACAGATACGCAGTATTTT
TRBV10-1,.,TRBJ1-1,TRBD1,CASSAATGDTEAFF,TGCGCCAGCAGTGCAGCGACAGGGGACACTGAAGCTTTCTTT